Each of the 20 T cell receptor beta chains below was sequenced from the same sample in a study of T cell responses to AZD1222 COVID-19 vaccine. Only in-frame clones appear in the TCRdb table, and some are missing; sequencing was by immunoSEQ multiplex PCR. Of around 130,000 clones in the sample, about 91% were seen once. Sequenced here: peripheral blood, sampled on day 0 of AZD1222 vaccination. These receptors were taken from an adult in good health.

This sequence joins TRBV10-2 and TRBJ2-2; TRBD2 is a possible D gene (5 bases). Germline-derived CDR1 and CDR2 are WSHSY and SAAADI. V was trimmed by 2 bases and J by 7 bases, leaving 8 bases between them. This CDR3 has 13 amino acids. CDR3 region: CASSEVAGGELFF. In DNA form, the CDR3 reads TGCGCCAGCAGTGAGGTGGCGGGCGGGGAGCTGTTTTTT.

The rearrangement joins TRBV18 to TRBJ1-1; D perhaps matches TRBD1 (6 bases). The CDR3 totals 15 residues. CDR1 and CDR2 (germline): KGHSH, LQKENI. Trimming left V 3 bases short and J 7 bases short, with 18 bases between. Here the CDR3 DNA reads TGTGCCAGCTCACCTTTTTCGGGGACACTGAGTGAAGCTTTCTTT. Translation: CASSPFSGTLSEAFF.

This chain links TRBV10-3 with TRBJ1-5; D ambiguous. CDR1 and CDR2 from the germline V gene are ENHRY and SYGVKD. This CDR3 is 14 amino acids long. Trimming took off 3 bases at V and 4 bases at J, with 10 bases between the two ends. CDR3 DNA sequence: TGTGCCATCAGTGACCGGGGATCAAATCAGCCCCAGCATTTT. Residues: CAISDRGSNQPQHF.

This chain links TRBV13 with TRBJ2-1; D is unresolved. Per germline, CDR1 PRHDT and CDR2 FYEKMQ (reference sequence). The V gene lost 4 bases and the J gene lost 5 bases, with 15 bases spanning the gap. The CDR3 covers 15 residues. CDR3 sequence reads: CASSSPFAQNNEQFF. The DNA for the CDR3 is TGTGCCAGCAGCTCTCCTTTTGCCCAAAACAATGAGCAGTTCTTC.

This chain joins TRBV9 and TRBJ2-1; no reliable D call. V gave up 0 bases and J gave up 6 bases, with 10 bases separating them. CDR3 size: 14 residues. Germline loops: CDR1 SGDLS, CDR2 YYNGEE. Here the CDR3 reads CASSVATTSNEQFF. Here the CDR3 DNA reads TGTGCCAGCAGCGTAGCTACGACCAGCAATGAGCAGTTCTTC.

This chain joins TRBV6-1 and TRBJ1-5, with D hard to call. The germline gives CDR1 MNHNS, CDR2 SASEGT. Between the trimmed V and J ends, which lost 2 bases and 4 bases, there was a span of 3 bases. There are 12 residues in the CDR3. The CDR3 DNA reads as TGTGCCAGCAGTGAACAGAATCAGCCCCAGCATTTT. Amino acid sequence: CASSEQNQPQHF.

This chain links TRBV24-1 with TRBJ2-5; 9 bases align to TRBD2. With V trimmed by 4 bases and J by 5 bases, 10 bases remained unmatched. CDR3 length equals 16 residues. Germline loops: CDR1 KGHDR, CDR2 SFDVKD. Here the CDR3 reads CATSETLAGEGETQYF. Written as DNA, the CDR3 is TGTGCCACCAGTGAGACCTTAGCGGGAGAAGGCGAGACCCAGTACTTC.

The chain links TRBV13 to TRBJ1-1, with D unclear. This CDR3 has 13 amino acids. Germline lookup yields CDR1 PRHDT and CDR2 FYEKMQ (reference sequence). V was cut by 3 bases and J by 2 bases, with 7 bases left in between. The CDR3 loop reads CASSFAINTEAFF. The CDR3 region has the DNA TGTGCCAGCAGCTTCGCGATAAACACTGAAGCTTTCTTT.

The J gene is TRBJ1-2, the V gene TRBV7-9, with D uncertain. Trimming removed 4 bases from V and 4 bases from J, with 1 base in between. Germline V gives CDR1 SEHNR, CDR2 FQNEAQ (reference sequence). The CDR3 is 10 amino acids. The CDR3 region has the DNA TGTGCCAGCAGCTCCTATGGCTACACCTTC. It yields the protein CASSSYGYTF.

In DNA form, the CDR3 reads TGTGCCAGTAGTTTGGTACGGGGGGCGTACAATGAGCAGTTCTTC. Translation: CASSLVRGAYNEQFF. The gene calls are TRBV19 and TRBJ2-1; D possibly corresponds to TRBD2 (7 bases). Trimming took off 5 bases at V and 4 bases at J, with 15 bases between the two ends. Looked up from germline, CDR1 is LNHDA and CDR2 is SQIVND (reference sequence). The CDR3 extends over 15 amino acids.

The CDR3 nucleotides are TGCAGCGTTGGTGGGGGGAAAGAGACCCAGTACTTC. Amino acid sequence: CSVGGGKETQYF. The rearrangement links TRBV29-1 to TRBJ2-5; weak D call: TRBD2 (6 bases). V was pared by 4 bases and J by 3 bases, with 9 bases between. Germline CDR1 SQVTM, CDR2 ANQGSEA. This CDR3 comprises 12 residues.

This clone was found once. The CDR3 bases are TGTGCCAGCAGGACAGGGGCATATGGCTACACCTTC. Protein: CASRTGAYGYTF. The V call is TRBV9, the J call TRBJ1-2; 8 bases are shared with TRBD1. The CDR3 consists of 12 residues. Germline CDR1 is SGDLS and CDR2 is YYNGEE. The trim removed 5 bases at V and 5 bases at J, leaving 2 bases unmatched.

The V call is TRBV6-5, the J call TRBJ1-1; maybe TRBD1 (5 bases). V was pared by 7 bases and J by 3 bases, with 15 bases between. This CDR3 is built from 14 residues. Germline values: CDR1 MNHEY, CDR2 SVGAGI. For the CDR3, the DNA is TGTGCCAGCATCCCGGGGACCTTTGACACTGAAGCTTTCTTT. The encoded protein is CASIPGTFDTEAFF.

The chain links TRBV27 to TRBJ2-7, with 12 bases matching TRBD2. Trimming cost V 3 bases and J 6 bases; bases outside gene matches: 6. Germline CDR1 MNHEY, CDR2 SMNVEV (reference sequence). CDR3 size: 15 residues. Here the CDR3 DNA reads TGTGCCAGCAGTTTGGCGACTAGCGGGAGTGGCGAGCAGTACTTC. It codes for CASSLATSGSGEQYF.

The J gene is TRBJ2-5, the V gene TRBV18, with a tentative D call TRBD1 (6 bases). Germline V gives CDR1 KGHSH, CDR2 LQKENI. CDR3 size: 13 residues. V lost 2 bases to trimming and J lost 2 bases, with 6 bases between them. The DNA for the CDR3 is TGTGCCAGCTCACCAGGACAGCAAGAGACCCAGTACTTC. The encoded protein is CASSPGQQETQYF. Complete variable domain (other parts from reference TRBV18 and TRBJ2-5): NAGVMQNPRHLVRRRGQEARLRCSPMKGHSHVYWYRQLPEEGLKFMVYLQKENIIDESGMPKERFSAEFPKEGPSILRIQQVVRGDSAAYFCASSPGQQETQYFGPGTRLLVL.

The chain combines TRBV6-5 with TRBJ2-1, with D unresolved. This CDR3 comprises 13 residues. Trimming removed 0 bases from V and 10 bases from J, with 10 bases in between. Germline loops: CDR1 MNHEY, CDR2 SVGAGI. The chain's CDR3 is CASSYSSAVEQFF. The CDR3 DNA reads TGTGCCAGCAGTTACTCGAGTGCAGTAGAGCAGTTCTTC.

The chain has TRBV2 and TRBJ2-3; D gene unclear. The CDR3 has 15 amino acids. V shed 2 bases and J shed 6 bases, with 15 bases lying between them. Per germline, CDR1 SNHLY and CDR2 FYNNEI. Here the CDR3 reads CASSEFQARVDTQYF. The CDR3 DNA is TGTGCCAGCAGTGAATTCCAAGCTAGGGTTGATACGCAGTATTTT. The entire variable domain, with the rest obtained from reference TRBV2 and TRBJ2-3, is as follows: EPEVTQTPSHQVTQMGQEVILRCVPISNHLYFYWYRQILGQKVEFLVSFYNNEISEKSEIFDDQFSVERPDGSNFTLKIRSTKLEDSAMYFCASSEFQARVDTQYFGPGTRLTVL.

The rearrangement uses TRBV3-1 (or the pseudogene TRBV3-2) and TRBJ1-1, with D maybe TRBD1 (5 bases). V was pared by 5 bases and J by 5 bases, with 15 bases between. The CDR3 is 14 amino acids. Per the germline V gene, CDR1 is LGHDT and CDR2 is YNNKEL (reference sequence). CDR3 amino acids: CASSLGEGRTEAFF. The CDR3 region has the DNA TGTGCCAGCAGCTTGGGCGAGGGGAGAACTGAAGCTTTCTTT.

This sequence joins TRBV12-3 or TRBV12-4 and TRBJ1-1; no clear D gene. This CDR3 contains 13 residues. Trimming cost V 6 bases and J 4 bases, with 12 bases left between them. The CDR3 region is CASRTRLGTEAFF. The CDR3 DNA sequence: TGTGCCAGCAGGACCCGTTTAGGCACTGAAGCTTTCTTT.

This clone was observed once. This chain links TRBV24-1 with TRBJ2-1, with 11 bases that match TRBD1. The ends lost 3 bases at V and 5 bases at J; junction bases unmatched: 8. Germline CDR1 is KGHDR and CDR2 is SFDVKD. The CDR3 length is 17 residues. The CDR3 sequence: CATSDPRGQGANNEQFF. Here the CDR3 DNA reads TGTGCCACCAGTGATCCTAGAGGACAGGGGGCCAACAATGAGCAGTTCTTC.